These 18 T cell receptor beta chains originate from one sample sequenced in a study of CD8 T cells in Susac syndrome. The RNA input was roughly 0.45 to 1 ug, and it was reverse transcribed with random hexamers. Via MiXCR, TCRdb re-called the immunoSEQ multiplex PCR reads, giving one row per CDR3 protein. The sample includes tens of thousands of distinct CDR3 sequences, 93% of them seen just once. What was sequenced was CD8+ T cells from PBMCs. These receptors all come from a human donor with multiple sclerosis.

The chain couples TRBV27 to TRBJ2-1; tentative D call: TRBD1 (6 bases). The germline V gene has CDR1 MNHEY and CDR2 SMNVEV (reference sequence). V gave up 5 bases and J gave up 4 bases, with 12 bases separating them. The CDR3 extends over 14 amino acids. CDR3 residues: CASSTGTPYNEQFF. The CDR3 DNA sequence: TGTGCCAGCAGTACCGGGACACCGTACAATGAGCAGTTCTTC.

The J gene is TRBJ1-2, the V gene TRBV5-1; D is possibly TRBD1 (5 bases). The germline V gene has CDR1 SGHRS and CDR2 YFSETQ. The CDR3 runs to 15 residues. Trimming left V 0 bases short and J 2 bases short, with 11 bases between. CDR3 sequence (DNA): TGCGCCAGCAGCTTGGTAGCCGGGACCAACTATGGCTACACCTTC. Amino acid sequence: CASSLVAGTNYGYTF.

The chain links TRBV2 to TRBJ2-5, with 12 bases that match TRBD2. Germline V gives CDR1 SNHLY, CDR2 FYNNEI. CDR3 size: 15 residues. The J segment lost 9 bases and the V segment lost 3 bases, leaving 8 bases of the junction unmatched. CDR3 region: CASSDETSGGPPQYF. CDR3 bases: TGTGCCAGCAGTGACGAGACTAGCGGGGGCCCCCCCCAGTACTTC.

The chain combines TRBV4-1 with TRBJ2-1; 9 nucleotides agree with TRBD2. The germline V gene has CDR1 MGHRA and CDR2 YSYEKL. V trimming: 7 bases; J trimming: 4 bases; junction bases outside the gene matches: 8. The CDR3 loop spans 15 amino acids. The CDR3 loop reads CASTPLAGAYNEQFF. The CDR3 DNA is TGCGCCAGCACCCCACTAGCGGGTGCTTACAATGAGCAGTTCTTC.

This clonotype was seen only once. The chain employs TRBV9 and TRBJ1-2; 11 bases map to TRBD1. V lost 4 bases and J lost 3; bases outside the gene matches: 5. CDR3 length equals 15 residues. Germline V gives CDR1 SGDLS, CDR2 YYNGEE. CDR3: CASSSGQGGDYGYTF. The DNA for the CDR3 is TGTGCCAGCAGCTCGGGACAGGGGGGAGACTATGGCTACACCTTC.

This clonotype was counted once. The chain carries TRBV27 and TRBJ2-1; 9 bases align to TRBD1. Germline CDR1 is MNHEY and CDR2 is SMNVEV (reference sequence). This CDR3 comprises 12 residues. V shed 6 bases and J 9 bases; nucleotides not matched to a gene: 3. In nucleotides, the CDR3 is TGTGCCAGCAGGAGGACAGGGGTTGAGCAGTTCTTC. Translating it yields CASRRTGVEQFF.

The count of this clonotype is one. The chain recombines TRBV7-9 with TRBJ1-2, with D possibly TRBD1 on 6 matching bases. Germline loops: CDR1 SEHNR, CDR2 FQNEAQ (reference sequence). CDR3 size: 15 residues. The V end lost 5 bases, the J end lost 6 bases, and 19 bases lay between the germline ends. As DNA, the CDR3 is TGTGCCAGCAGCCCCGGACAGACTGCTTGGGATGGCTACACCTTC. Translation: CASSPGQTAWDGYTF.

The chain carries TRBV4-3 and TRBJ1-2; TRBD1 is a possible D gene (5 bases). The V gene's germline CDR1 is LGHNA and CDR2 YSLEER. The CDR3 spans 15 residues. The V and J ends lost 4 bases and 8 bases respectively, with 20 bases between them. This CDR3 is CASSRKTGTGRGYTF. Written as DNA, the CDR3 is TGCGCCAGCAGCCGGAAGACCGGGACGGGGAGAGGCTACACCTTC.

The chain has TRBV27 and TRBJ2-2; D gene uncertain. The CDR3 loop spans 15 amino acids. V lost 2 bases and J 1 base, leaving 8 bases between the germline ends. Germline V gene data show CDR1 as MNHEY and CDR2 as SMNVEV (reference sequence). CDR3 in DNA: TGTGCCAGCAGTTTAAGTGTAGAGAACACCGGGGAGCTGTTTTTT. Its protein is CASSLSVENTGELFF.

This chain links TRBV19 with TRBJ2-7; possibly TRBD1 or TRBD2 for D (5 bases each). Germline V CDR1 and CDR2: LNHDA, SQIVND (reference sequence). The CDR3 contains 17 residues. V was trimmed by 6 bases and J by 2 bases, leaving 23 bases between them. The CDR3 spells CASSPLGGRQGAYEQYF. The CDR3 coding sequence is TGTGCCAGTAGCCCTCTTGGGGGACGCCAGGGAGCCTACGAGCAGTACTTC.

This chain links TRBV12-3 or TRBV12-4 with TRBJ2-3; 15 nucleotides agree with TRBD2. The V segment lost 8 bases and the J segment 6 bases; nucleotides outside the gene matches: 6. This CDR3 has 15 residues. CDR3 in DNA: TGTGCCAGCCTTGGGACTAGCGGGGGGTGGGATACGCAGTATTTT. Protein sequence: CASLGTSGGWDTQYF.

This rearrangement joins TRBV12-3 or TRBV12-4 to TRBJ1-1; D unresolved. The V end lost 7 bases, the J end lost 0 bases, and 9 bases lay between the germline ends. This CDR3 has 13 amino acids. In DNA form, the CDR3 reads TGTGCCAGCACCCCCCGGATGAACACTGAAGCTTTCTTT. Translation: CASTPRMNTEAFF.

CDR3 sequence: CASSETGLEAFF. The CDR3 region has the DNA TGTGCCAGCAGTGAAACGGGTCTTGAAGCTTTCTTT. The gene calls are TRBV6-1 and TRBJ1-1; D gene uncertain. V was cut by 2 bases and J by 7 bases, with 8 bases left in between. In germline, CDR1 is MNHNS, CDR2 SASEGT. The CDR3 runs to 12 residues.

The chain employs TRBV18 and TRBJ2-1, with a possible D match to TRBD2 (6 bases). Trimming cost V 2 bases and J 12 bases, with 8 bases left between them. The V gene's germline CDR1 is KGHSH and CDR2 LQKENI. The CDR3 runs to 11 residues. The CDR3 reads CASSPVGGQFF. CDR3 sequence (DNA): TGTGCCAGCTCACCAGTGGGAGGGCAGTTCTTC.

The chain's CDR3 is CASSQGLSAYNEQFF. In nucleotides, the CDR3 is TGTGCCAGCAGCCAGGGACTTTCCGCCTACAATGAGCAGTTCTTC. The V and J genes are TRBV3-1 and TRBJ2-1; D might be TRBD2 (6 bases). The CDR3 has 15 residues. Looked up from germline, CDR1 is LGHDT and CDR2 is YNNKEL (reference sequence). V lost 3 bases to trimming and J lost 2 bases, with 11 bases between them.

The J gene is TRBJ1-5, the V gene TRBV24-1; D unresolved. CDR3 size: 14 residues. Germline V gene sequence: CDR1 KGHDR, CDR2 SFDVKD. Trimming pared 5 bases from V and 3 bases from J, leaving 10 bases between. The CDR3 reads CATSGRITNQPQHF. CDR3 nucleotide sequence: TGTGCCACCAGTGGGCGGATCACCAATCAGCCCCAGCATTTT.

This clonotype has only one observation. The CDR3 region is CASSYTGPIGNQPQHF. Written as DNA, the CDR3 is TGTGCCAGCAGCTACACGGGACCTATCGGGAATCAGCCCCAGCATTTT. The chain recombines TRBV5-6 with TRBJ1-5, with TRBD1 as a possible D gene (5 bases). Germline values: CDR1 SGHDT, CDR2 YYEEEE. V was shortened by 3 bases and J by 4 bases, with 17 bases between the two germline ends. CDR3 length: 16 amino acids.

This clonotype appeared a single time. The chain combines TRBV12-3 or TRBV12-4 with TRBJ1-1; D unresolved. This CDR3 has 12 amino acids. Trimming pared 5 bases from V and 7 bases from J, leaving 11 bases between. The chain's CDR3 is CASSPRAVEAFF. The CDR3 DNA sequence: TGTGCCAGCAGTCCCCGAGCTGTTGAAGCTTTCTTT.